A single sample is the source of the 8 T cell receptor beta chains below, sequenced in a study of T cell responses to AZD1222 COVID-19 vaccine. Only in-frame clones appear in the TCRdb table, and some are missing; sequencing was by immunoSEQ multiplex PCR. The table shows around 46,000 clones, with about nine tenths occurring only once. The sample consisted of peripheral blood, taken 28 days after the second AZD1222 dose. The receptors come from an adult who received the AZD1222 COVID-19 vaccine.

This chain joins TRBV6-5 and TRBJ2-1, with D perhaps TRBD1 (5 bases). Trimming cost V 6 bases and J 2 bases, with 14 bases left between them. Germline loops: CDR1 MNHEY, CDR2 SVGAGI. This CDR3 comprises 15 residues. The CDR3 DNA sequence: TGTGCCAGCAGAGACAGAACCACTCCCTACAATGAGCAGTTCTTC. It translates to CASRDRTTPYNEQFF.

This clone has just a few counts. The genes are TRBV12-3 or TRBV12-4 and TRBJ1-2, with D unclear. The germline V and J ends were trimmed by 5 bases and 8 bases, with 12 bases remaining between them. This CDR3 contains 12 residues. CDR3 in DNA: TGTGCCAGCAGTACGACGGACGGGGGCTACACCTTC. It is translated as CASSTTDGGYTF.

The CDR3 is CASIRTGGSYEQYF. CDR3 nucleotide sequence: TGTGCCAGCATCCGCACGGGAGGCTCCTACGAGCAGTACTTC. The chain combines TRBV28 with TRBJ2-7, with 7 bases fitting TRBD2. The V gene end was trimmed by 7 bases and the J gene end by 0 bases; junction bases not matched to a gene: 6. This CDR3 region has 14 residues. Germline V gives CDR1 MDHEN, CDR2 SYDVKM. Complete variable domain (other parts from reference TRBV28 and TRBJ2-7): DVKVTQSSRYLVKRTGEKVFLECVQDMDHENMFWYRQDPGLGLRLIYFSYDVKMKEKGDIPEGYSVSREKKERFSLILESASTNQTSMYLCASIRTGGSYEQYFGPGTRLTVT.

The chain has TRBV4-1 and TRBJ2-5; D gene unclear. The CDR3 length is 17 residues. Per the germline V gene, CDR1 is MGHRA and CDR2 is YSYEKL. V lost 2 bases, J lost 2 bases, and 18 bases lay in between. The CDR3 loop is CASSQLPGWAVQETQYF. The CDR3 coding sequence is TGCGCCAGCAGCCAACTCCCTGGGTGGGCAGTTCAAGAGACCCAGTACTTC.

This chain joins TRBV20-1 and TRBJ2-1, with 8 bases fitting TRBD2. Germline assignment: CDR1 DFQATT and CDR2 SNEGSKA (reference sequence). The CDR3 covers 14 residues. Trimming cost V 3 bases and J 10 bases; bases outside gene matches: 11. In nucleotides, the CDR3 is TGCAGTGCTAGTGGTGGTAGCGGGGCTTCCGAGCAGTTCTTC. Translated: CSASGGSGASEQFF.

CDR3 sequence (DNA): TGTGCCAGCAGTTACTCGGGACTAGCGGGAGACGGGCAGTTCTTC. Amino acids: CASSYSGLAGDGQFF. The J gene is TRBJ2-1, the V gene TRBV6-5; TRBD2 agrees at 14 bases. The germline CDR1 and CDR2 sequences are MNHEY and SVGAGI. The length of the CDR3 is 15 residues. The J segment lost 12 bases and the V segment lost 0 bases, leaving 4 bases of the junction unmatched.

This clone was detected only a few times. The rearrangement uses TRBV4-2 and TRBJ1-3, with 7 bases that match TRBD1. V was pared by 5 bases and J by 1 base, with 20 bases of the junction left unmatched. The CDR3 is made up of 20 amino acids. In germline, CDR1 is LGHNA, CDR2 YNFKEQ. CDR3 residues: CASSYRDPTGTENSGNTIYF. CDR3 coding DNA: TGTGCCAGCAGCTATAGGGACCCAACCGGGACAGAAAATTCTGGAAACACCATATATTTT.

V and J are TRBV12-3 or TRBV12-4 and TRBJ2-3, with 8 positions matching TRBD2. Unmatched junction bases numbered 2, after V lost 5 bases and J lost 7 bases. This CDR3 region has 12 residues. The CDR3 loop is CASSRTSHTQYF. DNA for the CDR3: TGTGCCAGCAGTAGGACTAGCCATACGCAGTATTTT.